The clone carrying this T cell receptor (beta chain) has ten or more counts. What it recognizes is unknown. This sample is part of a study of cytomegalovirus exposure and HLA in healthy donors. CDR1 SGHNT and CDR2 YYREEE come from the germline V gene (reference sequence). This CDR3 is 16 amino acids long. The ends lost 4 bases at V and 6 bases at J; junction bases unmatched: 13. Findings and caveats of the study: The majority of TCR sequences were rare, yet some public TCRs appeared in many donors. Trimming of TCR beta V- and J-genes showed a link, identified in a later analysis, to a missense DCLRE1C variant. The study dropped some indistinguishable V segments, TRBV6-2 and TRBV6-3 among them. The number of N-insertions in an Asian-associated ancestry cluster was reportedly below the 666-donor mean in a later analysis.

Both 60 Vbeta primers and 13 Jbeta primers went into the PCR. The protocol was immunoSEQ multiplex PCR, while the TCRdb copy is restricted to in-frame clones and leaves out a portion. Of about 150,000 clones in the sample, around four fifths were seen once. Material: PBMCs. The chain recombines TRBV5-4 with TRBJ2-1; the match to TRBD1 covers 7 bases. This sequence originates from a woman aged 25 to 39 in good health and CMV-seropositive. The chain's CDR3 is CASSQRAFGQVNEQFF. CDR3 DNA: TGTGCCAGCAGCCAACGCGCCTTTGGACAGGTCAATGAGCAGTTCTTC.